This TCR beta chain was documented in a study of Ad26.COV2.S vaccination and SARS-CoV-2 variants. Study conclusions and caveats: It was vaccine recipients, not placebo recipients, who had the higher spike-specific TCR breadth. Substantial breadth was reportedly displayed by spike-specific CD8+ and CD4+ T cell responses after vaccination.

Specified treatment: approximately 18 received Ad26.COV2.S at low or high dose, single or two shots; roughly five received placebo; per-sample allocation not given. Specimen acquisition occurred on day 63 following the initial vaccine or placebo injection. A Boston adult aged 18-55 years was the donor. Germline V gene data show CDR1 as MNHNY and CDR2 as SVGAGI (reference sequence). Trimming stripped 0 bases from V and 3 bases from J, with 3 bases between. This CDR3 has 12 residues. For this clone: What it binds is not known.

Sequenced by immunoSEQ multiplex PCR; TCRdb stores in-frame clones only, minus some. This table has some 240,000 clones, around 88% appearing once. J is TRBJ2-7 and V is TRBV6-6; no clear D. Sample: peripheral blood, taken in a trial of Ad26.COV2.S vaccine versus placebo. The receptor's source is a person between 18 and 60 years old who received the Ad26.COV2.S COVID-19 vaccine or a placebo. CDR3 nucleotides: TGTGCCAGCAGTTACTCAGACTACGAGCAGTACTTC. This sequence encodes CASSYSDYEQYF.